The 13 T cell receptor beta chains below come from one sample, sequenced in a study of Tregs in tolerant kidney transplant recipients. Assay used: immunoSEQ multiplex PCR; TCRdb lists only in-frame clones, some missing. This table holds about 120,000 clones, 85% to 95% found once. The sample consisted of CD4+ T cells from blood. The source is a human donor in good health.

This clone was picked up one time. The chain employs TRBV13 and TRBJ1-2, with TRBD1 matching over 8 bases. Germline values: CDR1 PRHDT, CDR2 FYEKMQ (reference sequence). The trim removed 3 bases at V and 2 bases at J, leaving 5 bases unmatched. This CDR3 spans 15 amino acids. CDR3 DNA sequence: TGTGCCAGCAGCTTCGACAGGGGACGCAACTATGGCTACACCTTC. As protein: CASSFDRGRNYGYTF.

This chain uses TRBV10-2 with TRBJ1-6; TRBD1 matches at 8 bases. The length of the CDR3 is 14 residues. Trimming removed 6 bases from V and 7 bases from J; junction bases left unmatched: 5. The germline CDR1 and CDR2 sequences are WSHSY and SAAADI. The CDR3 nucleotides read TGCGCCAGCAGCGCGACAGGGGACAATTCACCCCTCCACTTT. This gives the protein CASSATGDNSPLHF.

This clone was detected only once. The J gene is TRBJ2-3, the V gene TRBV6-1; D not resolved. Germline lookup yields CDR1 MNHNS and CDR2 SASEGT. Trimming pared 4 bases from V and 2 bases from J, leaving 10 bases between. There are 14 residues in the CDR3. The CDR3 nucleotides read TGTGCCAGCAGTGGGCAGAGGACCACAGATACGCAGTATTTT. Amino acid sequence: CASSGQRTTDTQYF.

This chain links TRBV7-9 with TRBJ2-3; tentative D call: TRBD1 (6 bases). This CDR3 spans 16 amino acids. Germline V gene sequence: CDR1 SEHNR, CDR2 FQNEAQ (reference sequence). V gave up 6 bases and J gave up 2 bases, with 18 bases separating them. The CDR3, as DNA: TGTGCCAGCAGTCAAAGAACAGGGCTGAACACAGATACGCAGTATTTT. This codes for CASSQRTGLNTDTQYF.

Written as DNA, the CDR3 is TGTGCCAGTAGGACTACAGGGACCAGCAATCAGCCCCAGCATTTT. Its translation is CASRTTGTSNQPQHF. The chain combines TRBV19 with TRBJ1-5; a possible D gene is TRBD1 (6 bases). The CDR3 is 15 amino acids. V lost 6 bases and J 1 base, leaving 13 bases between the germline ends. Germline CDR1 is LNHDA and CDR2 is SQIVND (reference sequence). Variable domain in full (rest from reference TRBV19 and TRBJ1-5): DGGITQSPKYLFRKEGQNVTLSCEQNLNHDAMYWYRQDPGQGLRLIYYSQIVNDFQKGDIAEGYSVSREKKESFPLTVTSAQKNPTAFYLCASRTTGTSNQPQHFGDGTRLSIL.

This chain uses TRBV20-1 with TRBJ2-3; D remains unclear. From germline, CDR1 is DFQATT and CDR2 SNEGSKA (reference sequence). The CDR3 runs to 11 residues. Trimming took off 4 bases at V and 4 bases at J, with 6 bases between the two ends. CDR3 region: CSAIWPDTQYF. For the CDR3, the DNA is TGCAGTGCTATATGGCCAGATACGCAGTATTTT.

The chain uses TRBV12-2 and TRBJ2-5; the DNA was not used to check the table's D call, TRBD2. TRBV12-2 is shown as a pseudogene. The CDR3 runs 16 residues. The CDR3 is CASRLAGRGKGETQYF. As DNA, the CDR3 is TGTGCAAGTCGCTTAGCGGGGCGGGGGAAGGGAGAGACCCAGTACTTC.

This chain connects TRBV5-1 to TRBJ1-2; D possibly corresponds to TRBD1 (6 bases). The CDR3 contains 13 residues. Looked up from germline, CDR1 is SGHRS and CDR2 is YFSETQ. The V and J ends lost 0 bases and 7 bases respectively, with 10 bases between them. CDR3 protein: CASSLVQGGGYTF. The CDR3 coding sequence is TGCGCCAGCAGCTTGGTACAGGGTGGTGGCTACACCTTC.

The rearrangement uses TRBV9 and TRBJ2-2; D perhaps matches TRBD2 (6 bases). V was cut by 6 bases and J by 0 bases, with 12 bases left in between. Germline CDR1 SGDLS, CDR2 YYNGEE. The CDR3 contains 15 residues. The CDR3 loop reads CASTPAGTNTGELFF. The CDR3 nucleotides read TGTGCCAGCACACCGGCGGGGACGAACACCGGGGAGCTGTTTTTT.

This chain links TRBV30 with TRBJ2-1, with D unclear. Germline CDR1 GTSNPN, CDR2 SVGIG (reference sequence). V lost 2 bases, J lost 4 bases, and 15 bases lay in between. The CDR3 totals 15 residues. The CDR3 reads CAWSQRWSSYNEQFF. The CDR3 DNA sequence: TGTGCCTGGAGTCAACGCTGGAGTTCGTACAATGAGCAGTTCTTC. The variable domain in full, with the rest retrieved from reference TRBV30 and TRBJ2-1, is SQTIHQWPATLVQPVGSPLSLECTVEGTSNPNLYWYRQAAGRGLQLLFYSVGIGQISSEVPQNLSASRPQDRQFILSSKKLLLSDSGFYLCAWSQRWSSYNEQFFGPGTRLTVL.

V and J are TRBV2 and TRBJ2-7; D is perhaps TRBD1 (5 bases). Germline values: CDR1 SNHLY, CDR2 FYNNEI. The CDR3 runs 13 residues. The germline V and J ends were trimmed by 6 bases and 2 bases, with 11 bases remaining between them. The CDR3 DNA follows: TGTGCCAGCAGGAGTGACAGCGCCTACGAGCAGTACTTC. Translation gives CASRSDSAYEQYF.

The chain employs TRBV2 and TRBJ1-5; D uncertain. Germline lookup yields CDR1 SNHLY and CDR2 FYNNEI. V was trimmed by 7 bases and J by 5 bases, leaving 9 bases between them. The CDR3 length is 12 residues. The DNA of the CDR3 is TGTGCCAGCAAAGAAGGTTATCAGCCCCAGCATTTT. It specifies CASKEGYQPQHF. Full variable domain (outside the CDR3, taken from reference TRBV2 and TRBJ1-5): EPEVTQTPSHQVTQMGQEVILRCVPISNHLYFYWYRQILGQKVEFLVSFYNNEISEKSEIFDDQFSVERPDGSNFTLKIRSTKLEDSAMYFCASKEGYQPQHFGDGTRLSIL.

This clone was recorded once. The chain joins TRBV6-6 to TRBJ1-1; 7 positions match TRBD1. V shed 2 bases and J 3 bases; nucleotides not matched to a gene: 6. This CDR3 region has 15 residues. Germline CDR1 MNHNY, CDR2 SVGAGI (reference sequence). The CDR3 DNA follows: TGTGCCAGCAGTTACCGGGGGACAGATGACACTGAAGCTTTCTTT. It is translated as CASSYRGTDDTEAFF.